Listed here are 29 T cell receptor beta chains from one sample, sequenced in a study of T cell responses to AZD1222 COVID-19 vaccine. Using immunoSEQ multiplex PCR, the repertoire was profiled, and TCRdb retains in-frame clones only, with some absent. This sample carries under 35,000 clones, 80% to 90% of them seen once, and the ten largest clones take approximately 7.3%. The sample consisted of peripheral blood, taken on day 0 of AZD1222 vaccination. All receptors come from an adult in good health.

CDR3: CASSHNSNYGYTF. The CDR3 DNA reads TGTGCCAGCAGCCATAACAGTAACTATGGCTACACCTTC. The chain employs TRBV3-1 (or the pseudogene TRBV3-2) and TRBJ1-2; unclear D gene. Trimming shortened V by 3 bases and J by 1 base, and 6 bases separated the two germline ends. The CDR3 loop spans 13 amino acids. The V gene's germline CDR1 is LGHDT and CDR2 YNNKEL (reference sequence).

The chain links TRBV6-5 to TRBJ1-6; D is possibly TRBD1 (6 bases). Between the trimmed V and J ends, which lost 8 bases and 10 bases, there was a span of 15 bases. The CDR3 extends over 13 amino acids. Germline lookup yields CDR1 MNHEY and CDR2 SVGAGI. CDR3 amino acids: CASGGSLESPLHF. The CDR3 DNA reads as TGTGCCAGCGGGGGCAGCCTCGAGTCACCCCTCCACTTT.

CDR3 in DNA: TGTGCCAGCGGACGAACAGGATTGAATTCACCCCTCCACTTT. It codes for CASGRTGLNSPLHF. The chain carries TRBV7-2 and TRBJ1-6, with D tentatively TRBD1 (5 bases). Germline loops: CDR1 SGHTA, CDR2 FQGNSA. The length of the CDR3 is 14 residues. With 8 bases removed from V and 7 bases from J, the gap between germline ends came to 15 bases.

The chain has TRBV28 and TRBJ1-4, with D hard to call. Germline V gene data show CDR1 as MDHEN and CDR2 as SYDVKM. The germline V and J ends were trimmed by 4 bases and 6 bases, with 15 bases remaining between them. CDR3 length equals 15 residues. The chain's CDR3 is CASSSQEPGYEKLFF. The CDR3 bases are TGTGCCAGCAGTTCCCAGGAACCGGGGTATGAAAAACTGTTTTTT.

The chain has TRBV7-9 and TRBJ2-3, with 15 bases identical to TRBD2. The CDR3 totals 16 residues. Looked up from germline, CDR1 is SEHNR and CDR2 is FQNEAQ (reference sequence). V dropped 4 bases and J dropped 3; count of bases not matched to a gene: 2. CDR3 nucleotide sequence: TGTGCCAGCAGCTCGGGACTAGCGGGAGGAACAGATACGCAGTATTTT. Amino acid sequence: CASSSGLAGGTDTQYF. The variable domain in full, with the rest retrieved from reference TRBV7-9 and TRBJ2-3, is DTGVSQNPRHKITKRGQNVTFRCDPISEHNRLYWYRQTLGQGPEFLTYFQNEAQLEKSRLLSDRFSAERPKGSFSTLEIQRTEQGDSAMYLCASSSGLAGGTDTQYFGPGTRLTVL.

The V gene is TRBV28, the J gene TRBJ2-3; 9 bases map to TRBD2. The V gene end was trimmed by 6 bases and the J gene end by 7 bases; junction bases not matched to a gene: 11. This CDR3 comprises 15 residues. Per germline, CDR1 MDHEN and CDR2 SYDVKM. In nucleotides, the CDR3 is TGTGCCAGCAGACCCTTAGCGGGAGATCTACATACGCAGTATTTT. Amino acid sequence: CASRPLAGDLHTQYF.

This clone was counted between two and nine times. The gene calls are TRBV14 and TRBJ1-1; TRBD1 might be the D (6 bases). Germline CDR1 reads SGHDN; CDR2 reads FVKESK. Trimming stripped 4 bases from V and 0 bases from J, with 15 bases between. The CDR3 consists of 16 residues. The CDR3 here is CASSLQGRRVNTEAFF. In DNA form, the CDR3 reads TGTGCCAGCAGCCTACAGGGCCGACGGGTGAACACTGAAGCTTTCTTT.

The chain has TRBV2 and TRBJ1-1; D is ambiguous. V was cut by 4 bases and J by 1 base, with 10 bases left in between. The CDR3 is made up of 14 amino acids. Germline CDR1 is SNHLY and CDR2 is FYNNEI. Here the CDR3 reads CASSVGRPNTEAFF. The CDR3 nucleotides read TGTGCCAGCAGTGTCGGCAGGCCGAACACTGAAGCTTTCTTT.

The CDR3 DNA reads TGTGCCAGCAGTGTGATGGGAGGAAACACTGAAGCTTTCTTT. Amino acids: CASSVMGGNTEAFF. The chain is built from TRBV2 and TRBJ1-1; D gene unclear. Trimming pared 4 bases from V and 2 bases from J, leaving 11 bases between. Germline lookup yields CDR1 SNHLY and CDR2 FYNNEI. The CDR3 spans 14 residues.

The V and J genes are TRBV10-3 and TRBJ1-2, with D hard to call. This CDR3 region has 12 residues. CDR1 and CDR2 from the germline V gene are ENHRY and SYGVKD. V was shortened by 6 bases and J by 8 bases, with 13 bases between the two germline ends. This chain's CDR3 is CAISPEVNGYTF. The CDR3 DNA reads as TGTGCCATCAGCCCAGAGGTGAACGGCTACACCTTC.

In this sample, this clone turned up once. The CDR3 region is CAWIQDYNSPLHF. The DNA for the CDR3 is TGTGCCTGGATACAGGATTATAATTCACCCCTCCACTTT. The chain couples TRBV30 to TRBJ1-6, with D perhaps TRBD1 (5 bases). Germline V CDR1 and CDR2: GTSNPN, SVGIG (reference sequence). The CDR3 sequence is 13 residues long. Trimming removed 4 bases at V and 4 bases at J, with 8 bases between.

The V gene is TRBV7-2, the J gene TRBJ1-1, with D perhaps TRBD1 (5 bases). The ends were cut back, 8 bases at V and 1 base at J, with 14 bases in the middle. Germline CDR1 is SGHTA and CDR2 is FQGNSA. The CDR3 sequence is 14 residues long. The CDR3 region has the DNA TGTGCCAGCGTTGCCCAGGGTGCGAACACTGAAGCTTTCTTT. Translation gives CASVAQGANTEAFF.

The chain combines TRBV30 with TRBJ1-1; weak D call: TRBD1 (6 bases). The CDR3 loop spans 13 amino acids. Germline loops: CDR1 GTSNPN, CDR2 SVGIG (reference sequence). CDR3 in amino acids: CAYKDRPVAEAFF. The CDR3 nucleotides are TGTGCTTACAAGGACAGACCGGTTGCGGAAGCTTTCTTT.

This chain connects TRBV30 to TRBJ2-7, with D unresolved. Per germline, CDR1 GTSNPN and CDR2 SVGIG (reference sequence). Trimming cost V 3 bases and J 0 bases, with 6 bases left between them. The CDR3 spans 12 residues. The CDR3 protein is CAWSQSSYEQYF. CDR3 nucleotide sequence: TGTGCCTGGAGCCAGAGCTCCTACGAGCAGTACTTC.

CDR3 sequence (DNA): TGTGCCAGCTCACCAAGTCCGCAGGGGGGACATGAAAAACTGTTTTTT. It codes for CASSPSPQGGHEKLFF. V gene TRBV18 combines with J gene TRBJ1-4; 7 bases agree with TRBD1. This CDR3 is built from 16 residues. Germline-derived CDR1 and CDR2 are KGHSH and LQKENI. Trimming cost V 2 bases and J 6 bases; bases outside gene matches: 9. Together with reference TRBV18 and TRBJ1-4, the CDR3 gives the full variable domain: NAGVMQNPRHLVRRRGQEARLRCSPMKGHSHVYWYRQLPEEGLKFMVYLQKENIIDESGMPKERFSAEFPKEGPSILRIQQVVRGDSAAYFCASSPSPQGGHEKLFFGSGTQLSVL.

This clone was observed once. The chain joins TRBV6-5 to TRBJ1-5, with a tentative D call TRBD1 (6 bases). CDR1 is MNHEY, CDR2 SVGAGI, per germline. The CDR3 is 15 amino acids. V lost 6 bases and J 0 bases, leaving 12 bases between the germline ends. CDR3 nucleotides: TGTGCCAGCAGCTTCGGACAGTATAGCAATCAGCCCCAGCATTTT. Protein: CASSFGQYSNQPQHF.

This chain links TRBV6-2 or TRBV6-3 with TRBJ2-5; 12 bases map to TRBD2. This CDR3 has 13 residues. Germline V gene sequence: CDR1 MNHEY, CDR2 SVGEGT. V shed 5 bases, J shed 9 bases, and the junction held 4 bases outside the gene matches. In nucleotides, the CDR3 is TGTGCCAGCAGTAACCTAGCGGGGGGGCCCCAGTACTTC. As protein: CASSNLAGGPQYF.

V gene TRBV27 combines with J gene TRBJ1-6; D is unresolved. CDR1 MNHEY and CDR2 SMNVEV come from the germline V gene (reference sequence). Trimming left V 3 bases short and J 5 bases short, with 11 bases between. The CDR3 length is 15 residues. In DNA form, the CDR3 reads TGTGCCAGCAGTTTTCGACCACTTAATAATTCACCCCTCCACTTT. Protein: CASSFRPLNNSPLHF.

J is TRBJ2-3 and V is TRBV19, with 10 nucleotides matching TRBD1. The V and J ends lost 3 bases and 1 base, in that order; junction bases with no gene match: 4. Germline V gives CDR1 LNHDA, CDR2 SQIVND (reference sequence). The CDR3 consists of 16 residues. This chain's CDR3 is CASSMGQGPRTDTQYF. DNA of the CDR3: TGTGCCAGTAGTATGGGACAGGGGCCTCGCACAGATACGCAGTATTTT.

CDR3 in DNA: TGTGCCAGCAGCTTTTCGGCAGGGAACTCTGGAAACACCATATATTTT. Its translation: CASSFSAGNSGNTIYF. The rearrangement uses TRBV7-2 and TRBJ1-3; D is perhaps TRBD1 (5 bases). The CDR3 contains 16 residues. The germline V gene has CDR1 SGHTA and CDR2 FQGNSA. Deletions cut 3 bases from V and 0 bases from J, with 12 bases between.

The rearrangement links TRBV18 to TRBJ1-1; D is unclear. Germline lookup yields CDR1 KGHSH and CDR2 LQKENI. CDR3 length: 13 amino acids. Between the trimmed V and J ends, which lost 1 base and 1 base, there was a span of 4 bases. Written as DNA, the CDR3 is TGTGCCAGCTCACCACGGGCGAACACTGAAGCTTTCTTT. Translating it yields CASSPRANTEAFF.

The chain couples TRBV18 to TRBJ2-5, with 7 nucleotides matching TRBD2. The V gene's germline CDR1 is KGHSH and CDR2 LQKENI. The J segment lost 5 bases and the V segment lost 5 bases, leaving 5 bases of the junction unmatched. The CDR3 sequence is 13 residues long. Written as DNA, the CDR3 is TGTGCCAGCTCATCACAAGCGGGGGAGACCCAGTACTTC. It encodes CASSSQAGETQYF.

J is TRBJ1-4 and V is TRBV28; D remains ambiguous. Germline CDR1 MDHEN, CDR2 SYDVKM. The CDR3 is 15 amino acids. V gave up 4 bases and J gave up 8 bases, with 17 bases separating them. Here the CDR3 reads CASSWGGGKREKLFF. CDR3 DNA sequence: TGTGCCAGCAGTTGGGGTGGAGGGAAAAGAGAAAAACTGTTTTTT.

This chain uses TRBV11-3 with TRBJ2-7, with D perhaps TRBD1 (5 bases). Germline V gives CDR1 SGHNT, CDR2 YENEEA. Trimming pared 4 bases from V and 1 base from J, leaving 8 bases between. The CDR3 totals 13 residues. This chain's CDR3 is CASSSTGSYEQYF. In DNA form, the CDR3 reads TGTGCCAGCAGCTCCACAGGATCCTACGAGCAGTACTTC.

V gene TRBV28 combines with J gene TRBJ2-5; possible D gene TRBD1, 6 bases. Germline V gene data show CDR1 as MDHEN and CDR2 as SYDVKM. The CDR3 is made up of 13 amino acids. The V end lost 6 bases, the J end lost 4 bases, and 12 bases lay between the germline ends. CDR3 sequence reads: CASSLGGSETQYF. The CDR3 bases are TGTGCCAGCAGCCTAGGGGGATCAGAGACCCAGTACTTC. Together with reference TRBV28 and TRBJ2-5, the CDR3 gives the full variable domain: DVKVTQSSRYLVKRTGEKVFLECVQDMDHENMFWYRQDPGLGLRLIYFSYDVKMKEKGDIPEGYSVSREKKERFSLILESASTNQTSMYLCASSLGGSETQYFGPGTRLLVL.

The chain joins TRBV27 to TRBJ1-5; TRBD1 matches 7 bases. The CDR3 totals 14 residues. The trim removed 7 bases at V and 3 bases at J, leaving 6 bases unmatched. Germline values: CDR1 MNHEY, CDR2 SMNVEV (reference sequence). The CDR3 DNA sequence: TGTGCCAGCAACCCGACAGGGATCAATCAGCCCCAGCATTTT. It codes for CASNPTGINQPQHF.

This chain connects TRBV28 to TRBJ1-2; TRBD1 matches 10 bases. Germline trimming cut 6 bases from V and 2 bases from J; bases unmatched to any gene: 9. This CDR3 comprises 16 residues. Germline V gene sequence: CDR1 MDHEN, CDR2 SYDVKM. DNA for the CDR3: TGTGCCAGCAGAACCCAAGACAGGGGGCGGAACTATGGCTACACCTTC. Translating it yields CASRTQDRGRNYGYTF.

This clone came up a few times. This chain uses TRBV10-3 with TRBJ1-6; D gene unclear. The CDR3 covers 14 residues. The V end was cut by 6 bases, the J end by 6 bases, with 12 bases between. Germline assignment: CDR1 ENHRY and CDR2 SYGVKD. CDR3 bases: TGTGCCATCAGCCGGAGGATTGGTAATTCACCCCTCCACTTT. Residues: CAISRRIGNSPLHF.

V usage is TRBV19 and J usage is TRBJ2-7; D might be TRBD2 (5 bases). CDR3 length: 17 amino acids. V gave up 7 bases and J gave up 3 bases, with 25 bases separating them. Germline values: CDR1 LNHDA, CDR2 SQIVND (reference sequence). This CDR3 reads CASTPSGSDSYRYEQYF. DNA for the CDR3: TGTGCCAGTACCCCATCGGGATCAGACTCTTACCGCTACGAGCAGTACTTC.